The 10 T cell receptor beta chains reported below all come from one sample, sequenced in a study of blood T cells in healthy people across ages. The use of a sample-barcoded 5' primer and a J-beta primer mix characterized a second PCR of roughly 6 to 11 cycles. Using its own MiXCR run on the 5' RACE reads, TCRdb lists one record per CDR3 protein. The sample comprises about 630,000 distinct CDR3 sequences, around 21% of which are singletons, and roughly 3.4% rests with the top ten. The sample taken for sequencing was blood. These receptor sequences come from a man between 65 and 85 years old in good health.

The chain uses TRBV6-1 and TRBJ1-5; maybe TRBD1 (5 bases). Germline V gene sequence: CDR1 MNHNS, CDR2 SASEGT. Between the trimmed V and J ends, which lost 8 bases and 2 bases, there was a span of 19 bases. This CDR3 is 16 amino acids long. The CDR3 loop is CASGAGPRGGNQPQHF. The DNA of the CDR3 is TGTGCCAGCGGGGCGGGACCCCGAGGGGGCAATCAGCCCCAGCATTTT.

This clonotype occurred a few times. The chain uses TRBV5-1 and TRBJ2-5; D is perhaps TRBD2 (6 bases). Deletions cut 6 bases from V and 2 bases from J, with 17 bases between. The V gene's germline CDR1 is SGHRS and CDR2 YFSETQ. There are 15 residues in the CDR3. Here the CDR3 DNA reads TGCGCCAGCACCCTTGGAGGGCAGGGACAAGAGACCCAGTACTTC. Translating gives CASTLGGQGQETQYF.

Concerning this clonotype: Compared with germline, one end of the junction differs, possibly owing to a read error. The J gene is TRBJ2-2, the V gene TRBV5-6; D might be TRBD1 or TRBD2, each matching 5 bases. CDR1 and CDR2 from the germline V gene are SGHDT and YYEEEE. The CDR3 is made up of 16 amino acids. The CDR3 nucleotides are TGTGCCAGCAGCTTGTGGGACGAAACGAACACCTGGGAGCTGTTTTTT. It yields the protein CASSLWDETNTWELFF.

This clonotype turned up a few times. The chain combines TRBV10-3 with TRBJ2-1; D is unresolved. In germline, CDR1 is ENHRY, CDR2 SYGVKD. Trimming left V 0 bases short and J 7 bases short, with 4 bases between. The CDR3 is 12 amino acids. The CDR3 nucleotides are TGTGCCATCAGTGAGTCAGTTAATGAGCAGTTCTTC. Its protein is CAISESVNEQFF.

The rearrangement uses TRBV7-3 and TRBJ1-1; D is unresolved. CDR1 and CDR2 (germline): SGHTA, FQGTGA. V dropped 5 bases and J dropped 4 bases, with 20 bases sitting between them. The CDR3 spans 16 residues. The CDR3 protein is CASSPTSSDDGTEAFF. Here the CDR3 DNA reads TGTGCCAGCAGCCCCACATCCTCGGACGACGGCACTGAAGCTTTCTTT.

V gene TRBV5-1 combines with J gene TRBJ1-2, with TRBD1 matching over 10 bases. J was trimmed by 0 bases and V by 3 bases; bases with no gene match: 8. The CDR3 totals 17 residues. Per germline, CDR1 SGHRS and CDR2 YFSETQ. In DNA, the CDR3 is TGCGCCAGCAGCTACCGGGACAGGGGCCTCCCTAACTATGGCTACACCTTC. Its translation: CASSYRDRGLPNYGYTF.

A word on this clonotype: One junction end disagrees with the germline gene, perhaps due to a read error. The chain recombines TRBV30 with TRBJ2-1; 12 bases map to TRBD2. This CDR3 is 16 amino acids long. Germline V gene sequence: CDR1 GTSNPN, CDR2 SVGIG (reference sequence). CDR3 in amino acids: CAWRPLGTSGYSEQFF. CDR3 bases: TGTGCCTGGAGACCACTTGGGACTAGCGGGTACAGTGAGCAGTTCTTC.

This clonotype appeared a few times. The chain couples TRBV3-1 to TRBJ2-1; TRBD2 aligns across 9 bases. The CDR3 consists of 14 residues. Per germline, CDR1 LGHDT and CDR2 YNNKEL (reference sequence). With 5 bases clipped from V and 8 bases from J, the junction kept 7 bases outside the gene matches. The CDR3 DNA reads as TGTGCCAGCAGCTCTAGCGGGATCAAGGATGAGCAGTTCTTC. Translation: CASSSSGIKDEQFF.

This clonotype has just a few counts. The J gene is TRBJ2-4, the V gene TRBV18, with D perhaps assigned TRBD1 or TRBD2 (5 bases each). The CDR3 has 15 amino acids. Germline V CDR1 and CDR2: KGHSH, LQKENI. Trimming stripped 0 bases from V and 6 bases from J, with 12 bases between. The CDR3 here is CASSPPGVGGNIQYF. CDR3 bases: TGTGCCAGCTCACCACCCGGCGTTGGGGGAAACATTCAGTACTTC.

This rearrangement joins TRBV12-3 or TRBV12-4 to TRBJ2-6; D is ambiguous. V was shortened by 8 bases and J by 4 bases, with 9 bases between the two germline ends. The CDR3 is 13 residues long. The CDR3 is CASGLRGANVLTF. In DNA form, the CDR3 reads TGTGCCAGCGGGCTAAGAGGGGCCAACGTCCTGACTTTC.